What follows are 3 T cell receptor beta chains derived from one specimen sequenced in a study of T cells in Graves' hyperthyroidism and ophthalmopathy. Amplification of TCR beta CDR3 regions was performed using RNA transcripts as template. An initial round of RT-PCR targeting the TCR CDR3 relied on the HTBI primer set. TCRdb processed the multiplex PCR reads anew with MiXCR; each CDR3 protein has one entry. Found here are about 510,000 distinct CDR3 sequences, approximately 15% of them singletons; the top ten hold roughly 13%. The sequencing input was blood. The receptors stem from a woman between 35 and 50 years old with Graves' hyperthyroidism.

This clonotype was seen at least ten times. The chain combines TRBV27 with TRBJ2-7; 7 bases align to TRBD2. The J segment lost 2 bases and the V segment lost 5 bases, leaving 6 bases of the junction unmatched. There are 14 residues in the CDR3. Germline V gene lookup returns CDR1 MNHEY and CDR2 SMNVEV (reference sequence). The CDR3, as DNA: TGTGCCAGCAGTATAGCGGGCCCCGCCTACGAGCAGTACTTC. Encoded protein: CASSIAGPAYEQYF.

This chain links TRBV12-3 or TRBV12-4 with TRBJ2-7; 9 bases match TRBD2. J was trimmed by 6 bases and V by 2 bases; bases with no gene match: 11. The CDR3 covers 16 residues. CDR3 DNA sequence: TGTGCCAGCAGTTTATCCCCTATTAGCGGGAGAGTCGAGCAGTACTTC. It is translated as CASSLSPISGRVEQYF.

This clonotype was observed a few times. The chain uses TRBV27 and TRBJ2-7; D gene uncertain. From germline, CDR1 is MNHEY and CDR2 SMNVEV (reference sequence). This CDR3 comprises 15 residues. The ends were cut back, 6 bases at V and 6 bases at J, with 21 bases in the middle. The CDR3 DNA is TGTGCCAGCAGGAACCGGACGGCGTTCGTATTCGAGCAGTACTTC. This translates into CASRNRTAFVFEQYF.